This TCR beta chain is from a study of blood T cell repertoires in COVID-19. Germline CDR1 reads KGHSH; CDR2 reads LQKENI. This CDR3 has 15 amino acids. The germline V and J ends were trimmed by 3 bases and 1 base, with 12 bases remaining between them. Method: immunoSEQ multiplex PCR; TCRdb's copy keeps in-frame clones and lacks some. This table holds fewer than 200,000 clones, nearly 90% found once. V gene TRBV18 combines with J gene TRBJ1-2; D is possibly TRBD1 (5 bases). This TCR was sampled from a man between 18 and 35 years old who had recovered from COVID-19. The specimen sequenced was peripheral blood. The CDR3 region is CASSPLDTDNYGYTF. The CDR3 DNA reads as TGTGCCAGCTCACCGTTGGACACGGATAACTATGGCTACACCTTC.